This TCR beta chain was retrieved from a study of identical twins. V was shortened by 4 bases and J by 8 bases, with 10 bases between the two germline ends. This CDR3 spans 12 amino acids. CDR1 and CDR2 (germline): SGHKS, YYEKEE (reference sequence). Via MiXCR, TCRdb re-called the 5' RACE reads, giving one row per CDR3 protein. The data contain 500,000 or so distinct CDR3 sequences, less than 25% of them singletons. These same records also appear under a second study, on T cells expressing NK-cell markers. That work contributes: Seven sequenced donors out of eight were HCMV-seropositive, one seronegative.

The specimen sequenced was CD4+ T cells sorted from blood. The TCR was taken from a woman aged 18-29 years in good health. The V call is TRBV5-5, the J call TRBJ2-1; D ambiguous. CDR3 DNA sequence: TGTGCCAGCAGCCTCGCTAGGTATGAGCAGTTCTTC. Translation: CASSLARYEQFF.